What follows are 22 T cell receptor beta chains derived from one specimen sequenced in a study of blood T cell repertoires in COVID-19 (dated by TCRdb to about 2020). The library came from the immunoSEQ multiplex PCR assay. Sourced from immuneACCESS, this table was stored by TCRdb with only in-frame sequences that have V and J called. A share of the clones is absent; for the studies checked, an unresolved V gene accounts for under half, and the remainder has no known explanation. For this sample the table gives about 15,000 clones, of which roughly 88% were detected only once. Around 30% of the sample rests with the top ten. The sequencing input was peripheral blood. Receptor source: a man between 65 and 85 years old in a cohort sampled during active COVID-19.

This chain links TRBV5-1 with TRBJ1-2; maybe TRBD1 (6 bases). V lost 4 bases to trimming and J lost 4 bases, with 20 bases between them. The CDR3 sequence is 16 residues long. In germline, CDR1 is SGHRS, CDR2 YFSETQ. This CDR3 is CASSPLSTGTVYGYTF. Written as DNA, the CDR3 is TGCGCCAGCAGCCCACTCAGCACAGGGACGGTCTATGGCTACACCTTC.

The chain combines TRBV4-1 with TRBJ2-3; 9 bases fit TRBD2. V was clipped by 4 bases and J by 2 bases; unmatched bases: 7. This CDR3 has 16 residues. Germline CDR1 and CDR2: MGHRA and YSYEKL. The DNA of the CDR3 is TGCGCCAGCAGCCGGACTCCGGGACTAGCCACAGATACGCAGTATTTT. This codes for CASSRTPGLATDTQYF.

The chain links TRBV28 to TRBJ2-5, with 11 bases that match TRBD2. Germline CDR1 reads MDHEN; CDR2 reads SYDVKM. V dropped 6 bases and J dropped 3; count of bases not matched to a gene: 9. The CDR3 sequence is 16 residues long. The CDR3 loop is CASSSTSGSDKETQYF. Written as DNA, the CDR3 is TGTGCCAGCAGCTCCACTAGCGGGAGTGACAAAGAGACCCAGTACTTC.

For the CDR3, the DNA is TGTGCCAGCAGCGTAGAGACAGGGGGGGCTGAAGCTTTCTTT. Its translation is CASSVETGGAEAFF. The chain uses TRBV9 and TRBJ1-1; TRBD1 matches at 9 bases. CDR3 length equals 14 residues. With V trimmed by 0 bases and J by 6 bases, 3 bases remained unmatched. In germline, CDR1 is SGDLS, CDR2 YYNGEE.

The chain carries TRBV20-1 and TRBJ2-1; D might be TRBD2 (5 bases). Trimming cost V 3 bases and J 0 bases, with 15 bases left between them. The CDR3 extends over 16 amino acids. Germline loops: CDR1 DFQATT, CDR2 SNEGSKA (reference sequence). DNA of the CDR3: TGCAGTGCTAGTTTGGACTCCTGGAGCTCCTACAATGAGCAGTTCTTC. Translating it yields CSASLDSWSSYNEQFF.

CDR3 protein: CASSRAVTAYEQYF. The CDR3 nucleotides are TGTGCCAGCAGCCGGGCAGTGACGGCCTACGAGCAGTACTTC. The chain couples TRBV3-1 (or the pseudogene TRBV3-2) to TRBJ2-7; D uncertain. CDR3 length equals 14 residues. The V and J ends lost 4 bases and 2 bases respectively, with 12 bases between them. Germline CDR1 and CDR2: LGHDT and YNNKEL (reference sequence).

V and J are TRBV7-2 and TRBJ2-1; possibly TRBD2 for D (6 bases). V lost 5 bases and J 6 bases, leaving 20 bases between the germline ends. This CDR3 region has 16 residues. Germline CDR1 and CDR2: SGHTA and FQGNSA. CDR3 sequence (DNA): TGTGCCAGCAGCCTCCTCGCGGGGAGCGGAGGCAATGAGCAGTTCTTC. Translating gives CASSLLAGSGGNEQFF.

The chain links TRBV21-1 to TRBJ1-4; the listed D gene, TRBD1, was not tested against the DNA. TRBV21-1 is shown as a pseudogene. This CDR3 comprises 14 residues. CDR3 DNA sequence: TGTGCCAGCAGGGATGGACAGCTTAATGAAAAACTGTTTTTT. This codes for CASRDGQLNEKLFF.

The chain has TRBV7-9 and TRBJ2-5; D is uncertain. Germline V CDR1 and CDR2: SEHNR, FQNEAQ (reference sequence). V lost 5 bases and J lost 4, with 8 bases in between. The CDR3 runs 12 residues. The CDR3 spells CASSHPTETQYF. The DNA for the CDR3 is TGTGCCAGCAGCCACCCTACAGAGACCCAGTACTTC. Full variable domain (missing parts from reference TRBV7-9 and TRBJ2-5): DTGVSQNPRHKITKRGQNVTFRCDPISEHNRLYWYRQTLGQGPEFLTYFQNEAQLEKSRLLSDRFSAERPKGSFSTLEIQRTEQGDSAMYLCASSHPTETQYFGPGTRLLVL.

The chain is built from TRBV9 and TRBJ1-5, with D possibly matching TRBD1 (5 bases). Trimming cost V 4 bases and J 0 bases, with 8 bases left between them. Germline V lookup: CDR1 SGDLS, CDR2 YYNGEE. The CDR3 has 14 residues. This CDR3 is CASSTGVSNQPQHF. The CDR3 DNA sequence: TGTGCCAGCAGCACGGGGGTTAGCAATCAGCCCCAGCATTTT.

DNA of the CDR3: TGTGCCACTACACAGGGGGCAATAGCAGATACGCAGTATTTT. Translation: CATTQGAIADTQYF. V and J are TRBV6-5 and TRBJ2-3; TRBD1 matches 9 bases. With V trimmed by 10 bases and J by 4 bases, 9 bases remained unmatched. The CDR3 has 14 residues. Germline assignment: CDR1 MNHEY and CDR2 SVGAGI.

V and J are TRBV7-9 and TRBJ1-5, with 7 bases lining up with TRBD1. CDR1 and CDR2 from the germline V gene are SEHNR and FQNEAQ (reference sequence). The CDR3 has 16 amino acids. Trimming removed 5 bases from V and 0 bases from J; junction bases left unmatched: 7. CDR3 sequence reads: CASSPGTAYSNQPQHF. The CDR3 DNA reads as TGTGCCAGCAGCCCAGGGACAGCTTATAGCAATCAGCCCCAGCATTTT.

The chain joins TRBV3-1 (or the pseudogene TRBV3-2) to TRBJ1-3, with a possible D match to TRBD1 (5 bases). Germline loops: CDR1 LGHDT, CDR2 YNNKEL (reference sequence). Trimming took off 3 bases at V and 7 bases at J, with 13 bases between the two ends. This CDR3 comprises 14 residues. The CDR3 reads CASSQAGIANTIYF. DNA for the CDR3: TGTGCCAGCAGCCAGGCAGGGATCGCGAACACCATATATTTT.

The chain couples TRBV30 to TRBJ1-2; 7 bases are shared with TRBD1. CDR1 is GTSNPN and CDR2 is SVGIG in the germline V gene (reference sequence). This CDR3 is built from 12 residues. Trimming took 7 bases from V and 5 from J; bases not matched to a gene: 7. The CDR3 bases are TGTGCCTATTACAGGGGAACGTATGGCTACACCTTC. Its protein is CAYYRGTYGYTF.

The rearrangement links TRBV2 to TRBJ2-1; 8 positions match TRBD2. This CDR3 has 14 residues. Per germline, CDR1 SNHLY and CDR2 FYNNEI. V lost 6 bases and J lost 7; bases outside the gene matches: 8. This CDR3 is CASRVGRAWNEQFF. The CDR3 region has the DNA TGTGCCAGCAGGGTCGGGAGGGCCTGGAATGAGCAGTTCTTC.

The CDR3 region has the DNA TGTGCCAGCAGTGAAGTCGGGAGGATGATAACCGGGGAGCTGTTTTTT. Amino acids: CASSEVGRMITGELFF. The chain couples TRBV2 to TRBJ2-2; TRBD2 matches at 7 bases. The germline gives CDR1 SNHLY, CDR2 FYNNEI. V lost 1 base, J lost 5 bases, and 7 bases stayed unmatched. The CDR3 extends over 16 amino acids.

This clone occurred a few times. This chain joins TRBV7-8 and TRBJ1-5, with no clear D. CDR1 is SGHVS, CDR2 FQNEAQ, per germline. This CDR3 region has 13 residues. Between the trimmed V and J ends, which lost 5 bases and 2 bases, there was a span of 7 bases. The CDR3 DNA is TGTGCCAGCAGCCCCCAGGGCAATCAGCCCCAGCATTTT. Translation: CASSPQGNQPQHF.

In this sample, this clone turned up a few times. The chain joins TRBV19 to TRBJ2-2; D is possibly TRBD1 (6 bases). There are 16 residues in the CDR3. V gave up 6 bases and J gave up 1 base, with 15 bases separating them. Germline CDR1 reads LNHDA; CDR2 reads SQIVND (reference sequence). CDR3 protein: CASSLQLQGNTGELFF. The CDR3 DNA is TGTGCCAGTAGCCTTCAACTACAGGGGAACACCGGGGAGCTGTTTTTT.

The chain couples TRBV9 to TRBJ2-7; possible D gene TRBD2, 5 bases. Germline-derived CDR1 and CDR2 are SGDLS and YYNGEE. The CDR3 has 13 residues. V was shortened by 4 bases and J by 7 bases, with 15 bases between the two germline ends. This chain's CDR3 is CASSFSGSEEQYF. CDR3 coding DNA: TGTGCCAGCAGCTTCTCGGGGAGTGAAGAGCAGTACTTC.

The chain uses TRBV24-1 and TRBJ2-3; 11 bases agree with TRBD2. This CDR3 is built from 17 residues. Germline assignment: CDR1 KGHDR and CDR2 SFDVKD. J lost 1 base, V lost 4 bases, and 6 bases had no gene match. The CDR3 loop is CATSEVKLAGGTDTQYF. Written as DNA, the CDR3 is TGTGCCACCAGTGAGGTAAAACTAGCGGGGGGCACAGATACGCAGTATTTT.

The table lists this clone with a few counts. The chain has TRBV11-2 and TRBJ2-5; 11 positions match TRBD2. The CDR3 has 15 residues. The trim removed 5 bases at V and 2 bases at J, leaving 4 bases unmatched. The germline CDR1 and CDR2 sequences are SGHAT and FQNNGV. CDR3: CASSTGLAEQETQYF. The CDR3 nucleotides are TGTGCCAGCAGCACGGGACTAGCGGAACAAGAGACCCAGTACTTC.

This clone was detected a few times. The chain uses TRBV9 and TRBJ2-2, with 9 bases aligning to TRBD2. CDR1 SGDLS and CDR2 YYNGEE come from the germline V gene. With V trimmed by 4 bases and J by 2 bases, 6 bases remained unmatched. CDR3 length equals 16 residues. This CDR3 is CASSLRLAGNTGELFF. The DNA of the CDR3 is TGTGCCAGCAGCCTCCGGCTAGCGGGAAACACCGGGGAGCTGTTTTTT. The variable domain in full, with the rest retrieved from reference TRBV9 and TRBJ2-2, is DSGVTQTPKHLITATGQRVTLRCSPRSGDLSVYWYQQSLDQGLQFLIQYYNGEERAKGNILERFSAQQFPDLHSELNLSSLELGDSALYFCASSLRLAGNTGELFFGEGSRLTVL.